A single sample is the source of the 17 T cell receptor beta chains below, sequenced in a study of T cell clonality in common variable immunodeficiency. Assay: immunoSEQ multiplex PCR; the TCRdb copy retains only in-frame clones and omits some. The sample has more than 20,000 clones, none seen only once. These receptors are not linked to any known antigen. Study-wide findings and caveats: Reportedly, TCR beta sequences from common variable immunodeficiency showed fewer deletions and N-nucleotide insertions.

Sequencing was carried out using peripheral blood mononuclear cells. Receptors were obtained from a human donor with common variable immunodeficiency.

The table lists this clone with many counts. Incomplete CDR3 DNA: TGCGCCAGCAGCTTACGGGGGTTTCTCCAAGAGACC. This encodes CASSLRGFLQET. The whole CDR3 sequence is CASSLRGFLQETQYF. V is TRBV5-1 and J is TRBJ2-5; tentative D call: TRBD2 (6 bases). The sequenced fragment ends 3 residues before the CDR3 boundary, so the rest is inferred from the germline J gene. The CDR3 is made up of 15 amino acids. The germline V gene has CDR1 SGHRS and CDR2 YFSETQ. V was pared by 2 bases and J by 1 base, with 12 bases between. The full variable domain, its missing parts supplied by reference TRBV5-1 and TRBJ2-5, is KAGVTQTPRYLIKTRGQQVTLSCSPISGHRSVSWYQQTPGQGLQFLFEYFSETQRNKGNFPGRFSGRQFSNSRSEMNVSTLELGDSALYLCASSLRGFLQETQYFGPGTRLLVL.

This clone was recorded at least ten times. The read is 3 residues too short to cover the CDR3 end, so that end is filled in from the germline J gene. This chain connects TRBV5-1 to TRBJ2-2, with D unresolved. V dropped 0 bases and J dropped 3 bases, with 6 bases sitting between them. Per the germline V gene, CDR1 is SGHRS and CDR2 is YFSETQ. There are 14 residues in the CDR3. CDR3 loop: CASSLGADTGELFF. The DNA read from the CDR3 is TGCGCCAGCAGCTTGGGGGCAGACACCGGGGAG.

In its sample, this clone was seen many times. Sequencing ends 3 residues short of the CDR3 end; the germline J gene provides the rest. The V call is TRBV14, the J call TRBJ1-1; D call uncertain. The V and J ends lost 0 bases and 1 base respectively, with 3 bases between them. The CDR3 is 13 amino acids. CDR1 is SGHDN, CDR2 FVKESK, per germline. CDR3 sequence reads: CASSQEANTEAFF. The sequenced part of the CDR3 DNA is TGTGCCAGCAGCCAAGAAGCGAACACTGAA.

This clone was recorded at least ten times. Here the CDR3 reads CARGRTSGARETQYF. CDR3 bases read: TGTGCCAGAGGGCGGACTAGCGGGGCGCGAGAGACC. This sequence joins TRBV2 and TRBJ2-5, with 12 bases aligning to TRBD2. The CDR3 goes on 3 residues after the read ends, and that part is filled in from the germline J gene. V dropped 9 bases and J dropped 4; count of bases not matched to a gene: 9. The CDR3 consists of 15 residues. Germline loops: CDR1 SNHLY, CDR2 FYNNEI.

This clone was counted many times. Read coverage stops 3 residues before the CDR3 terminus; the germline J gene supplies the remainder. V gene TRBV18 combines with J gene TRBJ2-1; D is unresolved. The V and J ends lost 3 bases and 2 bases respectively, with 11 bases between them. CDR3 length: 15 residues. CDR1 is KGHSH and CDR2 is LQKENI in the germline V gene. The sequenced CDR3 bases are TGTGCCAGCTCACCTCGCGAACTACCCTACAATGAG. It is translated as CASSPRELPYNE. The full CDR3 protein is CASSPRELPYNEQFF.

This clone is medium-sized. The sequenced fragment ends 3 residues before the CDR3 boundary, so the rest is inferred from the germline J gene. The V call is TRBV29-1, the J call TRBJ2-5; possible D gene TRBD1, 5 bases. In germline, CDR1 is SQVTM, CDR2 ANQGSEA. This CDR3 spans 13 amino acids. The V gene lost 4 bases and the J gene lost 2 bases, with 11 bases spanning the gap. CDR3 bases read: TGCAGCGTTGCGCAGGGTAGGCAAGAGACC. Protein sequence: CSVAQGRQET. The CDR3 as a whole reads CSVAQGRQETQYF.

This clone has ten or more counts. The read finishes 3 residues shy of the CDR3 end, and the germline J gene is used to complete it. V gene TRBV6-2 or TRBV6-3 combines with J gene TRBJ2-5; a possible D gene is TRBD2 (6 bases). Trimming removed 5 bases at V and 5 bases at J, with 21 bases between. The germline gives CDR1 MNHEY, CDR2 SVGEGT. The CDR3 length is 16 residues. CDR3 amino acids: CASSTRRGTSGETQYF. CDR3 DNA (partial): TGTGCCAGCAGTACCCGTCGGGGGACCTCCGGGGAGACC.

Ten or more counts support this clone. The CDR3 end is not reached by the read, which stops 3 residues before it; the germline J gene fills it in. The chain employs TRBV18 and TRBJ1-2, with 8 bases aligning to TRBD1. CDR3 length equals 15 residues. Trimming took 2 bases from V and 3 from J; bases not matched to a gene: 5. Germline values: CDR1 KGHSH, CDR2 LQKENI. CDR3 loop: CASSPGQGADYGYTF. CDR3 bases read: TGTGCCAGCTCACCAGGGCAGGGGGCAGACTATGGC. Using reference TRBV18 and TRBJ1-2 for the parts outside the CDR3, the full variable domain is NAGVMQNPRHLVRRRGQEARLRCSPMKGHSHVYWYRQLPEEGLKFMVYLQKENIIDESGMPKERFSAEFPKEGPSILRIQQVVRGDSAAYFCASSPGQGADYGYTFGSGTRLTVV.

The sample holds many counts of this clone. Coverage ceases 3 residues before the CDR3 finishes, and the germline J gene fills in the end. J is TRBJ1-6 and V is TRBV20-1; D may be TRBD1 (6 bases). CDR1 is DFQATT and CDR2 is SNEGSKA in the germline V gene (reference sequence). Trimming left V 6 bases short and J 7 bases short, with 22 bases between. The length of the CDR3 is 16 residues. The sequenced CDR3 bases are TGCAGTGCCCCCCGAGGTCAGACAGGCGGAAATTCACCC. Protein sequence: CSAPRGQTGGNSP. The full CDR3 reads CSAPRGQTGGNSPLHF.

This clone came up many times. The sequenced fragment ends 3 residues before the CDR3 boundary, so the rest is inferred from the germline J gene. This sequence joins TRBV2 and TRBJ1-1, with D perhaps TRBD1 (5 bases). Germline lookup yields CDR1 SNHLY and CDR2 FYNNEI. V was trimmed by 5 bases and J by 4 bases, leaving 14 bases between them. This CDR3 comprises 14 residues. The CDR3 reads CASSRDGGGTEAFF. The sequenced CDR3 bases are TGTGCCAGCAGTCGGGACGGGGGGGGCACTGAA.

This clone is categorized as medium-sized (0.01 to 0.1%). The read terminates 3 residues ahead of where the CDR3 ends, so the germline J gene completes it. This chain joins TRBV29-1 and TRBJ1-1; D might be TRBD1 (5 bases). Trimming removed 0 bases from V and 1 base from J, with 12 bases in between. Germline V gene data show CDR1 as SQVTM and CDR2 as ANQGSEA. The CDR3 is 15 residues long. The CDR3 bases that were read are TGCAGCGTTGAAGAGTGGCAGGGCGGGAACACTGAA. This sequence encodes CSVEEWQGGNTE. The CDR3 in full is CSVEEWQGGNTEAFF.

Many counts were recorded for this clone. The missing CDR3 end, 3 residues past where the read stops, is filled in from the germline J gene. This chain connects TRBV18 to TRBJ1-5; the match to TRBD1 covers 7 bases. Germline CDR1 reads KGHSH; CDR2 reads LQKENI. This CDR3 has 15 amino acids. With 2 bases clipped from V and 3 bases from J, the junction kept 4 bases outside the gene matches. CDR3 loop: CASSPGTADNQPQHF. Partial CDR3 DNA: TGTGCCAGCTCACCAGGGACAGCCGACAATCAGCCC.

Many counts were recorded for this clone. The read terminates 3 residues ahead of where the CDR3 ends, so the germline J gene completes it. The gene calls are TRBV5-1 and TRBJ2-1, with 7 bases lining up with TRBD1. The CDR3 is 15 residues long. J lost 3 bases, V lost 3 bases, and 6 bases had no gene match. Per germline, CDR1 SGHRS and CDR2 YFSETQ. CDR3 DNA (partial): TGCGCCAGCAGCTATGACGGGACAGTCTACAATGAG. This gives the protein CASSYDGTVYNE. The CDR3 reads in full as CASSYDGTVYNEQFF. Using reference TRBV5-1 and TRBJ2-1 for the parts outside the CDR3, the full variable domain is KAGVTQTPRYLIKTRGQQVTLSCSPISGHRSVSWYQQTPGQGLQFLFEYFSETQRNKGNFPGRFSGRQFSNSRSEMNVSTLELGDSALYLCASSYDGTVYNEQFFGPGTRLTVL.

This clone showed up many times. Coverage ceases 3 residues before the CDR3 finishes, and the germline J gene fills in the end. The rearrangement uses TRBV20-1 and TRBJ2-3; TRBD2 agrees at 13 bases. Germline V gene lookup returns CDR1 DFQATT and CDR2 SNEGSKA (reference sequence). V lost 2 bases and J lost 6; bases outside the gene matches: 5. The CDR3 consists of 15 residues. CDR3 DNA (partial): TGCAGTGCTAGATCTTCGACTAGCGGGGGGGATACG. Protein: CSARSSTSGGDT. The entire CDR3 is CSARSSTSGGDTQYF.

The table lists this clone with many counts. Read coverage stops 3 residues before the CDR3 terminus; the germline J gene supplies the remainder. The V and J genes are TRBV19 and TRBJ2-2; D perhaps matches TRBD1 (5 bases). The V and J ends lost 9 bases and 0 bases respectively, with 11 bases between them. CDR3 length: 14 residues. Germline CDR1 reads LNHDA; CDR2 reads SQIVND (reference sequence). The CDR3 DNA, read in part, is TGTGCCAGCGCCCAGGGTTCGAACACCGGGGAG. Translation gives CASAQGSNTGE. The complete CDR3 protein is CASAQGSNTGELFF.

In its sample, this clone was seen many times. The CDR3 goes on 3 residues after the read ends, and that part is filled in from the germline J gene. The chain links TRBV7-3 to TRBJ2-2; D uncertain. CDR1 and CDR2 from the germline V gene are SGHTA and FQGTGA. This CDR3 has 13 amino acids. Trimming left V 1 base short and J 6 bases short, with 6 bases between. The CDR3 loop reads CASSLSGAGELFF. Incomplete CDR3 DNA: TGTGCCAGCAGCTTAAGCGGTGCCGGGGAG.

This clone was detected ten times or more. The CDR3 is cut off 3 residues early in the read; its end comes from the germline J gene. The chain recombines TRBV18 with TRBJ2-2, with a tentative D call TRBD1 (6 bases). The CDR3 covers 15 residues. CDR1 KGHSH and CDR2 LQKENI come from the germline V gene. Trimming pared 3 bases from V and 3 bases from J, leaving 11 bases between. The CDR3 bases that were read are TGTGCCAGCTCACCTACAGGGAGCCACACCGGGGAG. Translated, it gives CASSPTGSHTGE. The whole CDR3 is CASSPTGSHTGELFF.